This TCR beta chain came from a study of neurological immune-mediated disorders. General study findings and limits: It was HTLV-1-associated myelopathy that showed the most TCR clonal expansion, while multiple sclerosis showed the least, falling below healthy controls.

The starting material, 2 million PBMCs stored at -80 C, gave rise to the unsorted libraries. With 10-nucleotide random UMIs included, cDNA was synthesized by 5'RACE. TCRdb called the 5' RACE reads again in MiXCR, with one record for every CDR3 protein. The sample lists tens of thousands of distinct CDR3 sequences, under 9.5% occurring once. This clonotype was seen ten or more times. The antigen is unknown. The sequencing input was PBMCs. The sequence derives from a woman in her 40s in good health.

The CDR3 nucleotides read TGTGCCAGCAGTTCCCCCCGGGACAGCCTTAGGAACACTGAAGCTTTCTTT. It specifies CASSSPRDSLRNTEAFF. V and J are TRBV12-3 or TRBV12-4 and TRBJ1-1, with 7 bases fitting TRBD1. This CDR3 is built from 17 residues. With 4 bases clipped from V and 1 base from J, the junction kept 12 bases outside the gene matches.